This T cell receptor (beta chain) was profiled in a study of CD8 T cells in ankylosing spondylitis. Preparation of TCR beta libraries was done by quantitative 5'-RACE with molecular barcodes. TCRdb reanalysed the 5' RACE reads using MiXCR and keeps one entry per CDR3 protein. The sample includes about 260,000 distinct CDR3 sequences, 24% of them seen just once. Concerning this clonotype: The target antigen is unknown.

Study-level results: Significant enrichment of disease-linked clones was reportedly seen in matched ankylosing spondylitis synovial fluid. There was a TCR beta motif, made of several highly homologous variants, that appeared characteristic of ankylosing spondylitis blood. Reactive arthritis synovial fluid and blood were previously reported to contain some motif variants.

V lost 8 bases and J 5 bases, leaving 15 bases between the germline ends. Germline lookup yields CDR1 SQVTM and CDR2 ANQGSEA. The CDR3 loop spans 12 amino acids. Sequencing was done on a sample of blood, either unsorted or a sorted T cell fraction (not recorded which). The TCR originated in a male donor with ankylosing spondylitis or in good health (not recorded which). The rearrangement joins TRBV29-1 to TRBJ2-5; tentatively, D is TRBD2 (5 bases). DNA for the CDR3: TGCAGCTGTGCTAGCTCGGGGGAGACCCAGTACTTC. It translates to CSCASSGETQYF.